This T cell receptor beta chain was captured by sequencing in a study of memory CD4+ T cells and cytomegalovirus serostatus. Sequencing was performed with immunoSEQ multiplex PCR; in TCRdb, only in-frame clones are kept and a portion is missing. The table has tens of thousands of clones, 82% seen once. The sort gate was single viable CD3+CD4+CD8-CD45RO+ cells for memory CD4+ T cells. Donors' CMV status reflects serum IgG against pp150, pp28, p38, p52. V lost 3 bases and J 4 bases, leaving 9 bases between the germline ends. The CDR3 totals 13 residues. Germline assignment: CDR1 MDHEN and CDR2 SYDVKM. Study observations and caveats: Of 150 to 200 reported CMV TCRbeta sequences, 65 to 85 were found in memory CD4+ repertoires.

To note about this clone: Its specificity is not known.

This chain uses TRBV28 with TRBJ1-1, with D uncertain. The source is an adult in good health and CMV-seronegative. Sequencing was performed on memory CD4+ T cells from blood. The DNA of the CDR3 is TGTGCCAGCAGTTTTCGGCGAAGCACTGAAGCTTTCTTT. As protein: CASSFRRSTEAFF.